This T cell receptor beta chain was sequenced for a study of blood T cell repertoires in COVID-19. The CDR3 runs 16 residues. V shed 3 bases and J 3 bases; nucleotides not matched to a gene: 8. The germline V gene has CDR1 MNHNS and CDR2 SASEGT. Method: immunoSEQ multiplex PCR; TCRdb's copy keeps in-frame clones and lacks some. Among under 95,000 clones listed, approximately 78% were seen once. Sequencing was performed on peripheral blood. The receptor was derived from a woman older than 75 with acute or convalescent COVID-19. The chain uses TRBV6-1 and TRBJ2-3; 8 bases are a match to TRBD2. The CDR3 spells CASSDAAGVMTDTQYF. CDR3 bases: TGTGCCAGCAGTGACGCAGCGGGAGTAATGACAGATACGCAGTATTTT.